This T cell receptor beta chain emerged from a study of HIV-infected patients and healthy controls. A few counts support this clonotype. One entry per CDR3 protein results from TCRdb running MiXCR on the 5' RACE reads. This table holds tens of thousands of distinct CDR3 sequences, approximately 15% found once. CDR1 SQVTM and CDR2 ANQGSEA come from the germline V gene. V was pared by 2 bases and J by 9 bases, with 5 bases between. There are 10 residues in the CDR3. Specimen: CD4+ T cells from blood. The TCR sequence derives from a human donor in good health. The V call is TRBV29-1, the J call TRBJ2-1; no reliable D call. The DNA for the CDR3 is TGCAGCGTTGAATTTTCTGAGCAGTTCTTC. Amino acids: CSVEFSEQFF.